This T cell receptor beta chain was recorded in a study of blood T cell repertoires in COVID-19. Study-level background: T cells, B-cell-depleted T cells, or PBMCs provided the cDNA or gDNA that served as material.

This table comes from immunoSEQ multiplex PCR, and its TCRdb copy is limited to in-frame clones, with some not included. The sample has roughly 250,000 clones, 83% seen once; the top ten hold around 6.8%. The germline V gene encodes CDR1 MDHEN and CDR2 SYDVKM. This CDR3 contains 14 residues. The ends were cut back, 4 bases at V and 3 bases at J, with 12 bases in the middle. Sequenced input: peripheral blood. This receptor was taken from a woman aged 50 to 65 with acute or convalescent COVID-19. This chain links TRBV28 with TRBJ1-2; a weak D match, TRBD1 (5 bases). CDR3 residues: CASSSGSPHYGYTF. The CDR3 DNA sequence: TGTGCCAGCAGTTCAGGGTCTCCTCACTATGGCTACACCTTC.